This T cell receptor (beta chain) was recorded in a study of Tregs in tolerant kidney transplant recipients (dated by TCRdb to the late 2010s). In terms of the full investigation: The transplants used related donors along with nonmyeloablative bone marrow transplantation, and in the human trials mixed chimerism was transient. TCRbeta sequencing was used in the study to identify donor-specific regulatory T cells before combined kidney and bone marrow transplantation, and the identified cells were then tracked after transplant. What the research found in general, with its limitations: For some patients, the PCR primers changed as time went on, which meant samples from those patients could not be compared with one another at the nucleotide level. Expanding Tregs with activated donor B cells appeared to identify the most biologically relevant and donor-specific TCRbeta repertoire. Because the study included only a small number of patients, the results must be confirmed in larger populations and under other immunosuppression protocols. Biological reproducibility was not examined directly, but technical replication error appeared to be minimal. In tolerant patients, donor-specific Tregs expanded more than Tregs overall, which suggests antigen-driven rather than nonspecific expansion.

For TCRbeta CDR3 sequencing, genomic DNA from the sorted cells was extracted using the QIAGEN DNeasy Blood and Tissue Kit. High-throughput TCRbeta CDR3 sequencing was carried out commercially through immunoSEQ, with PCR amplification with bias correction and internal controls included. The authors' pipeline ran thus. Unique productive TCRbeta sequences were defined by CDR3 nucleotide sequence when primers matched and otherwise by CDR3 amino acid sequence together with Vbeta and Jbeta genes. A sequence counted as donor-reactive if, in CFSE-low cells, the sequence had a frequency of at least 0.01% and was expanded at least 5-fold compared with unstimulated cells. Jensen-Shannon divergence calculated on the top 100 TCRbeta sequences ranked by frequency was used to measure repertoire divergence. For samples with multiple sequencing runs, sorting error was corrected separately for each run before the runs were pooled. TCRdb provides this immuneACCESS table in a form limited to in-frame rearrangements. Some clones are lacking; in checked studies, under half of them reflect an unresolved V gene, and why the rest are absent is not known. V and J calls plus clone size are reproduced from that table; the DNA served to infer D and trimming. This sample gives over 15,000 clones in total; more than 50% of them show up just once. The top ten constitute less than 3.5% of the sample.

From V the trimming removes 1 base and from J it removes 6 bases, while the gene matches leave 7 bases of the junction unaccounted for. Including the terminal cysteine and phenylalanine, the CDR3 comprises 17 residues. The read is trimmed to its CDR3 DNA, 51 bases read in frame from base 1. CDR1 and CDR2, per the germline V gene (reference sequence), are SGHKS and YYEKEE. In its sample, this clone was seen a few times. Its cognate antigen has yet to be identified. Base quality data are lacking; no much larger clone is found one base away. According to the study, the label for this sample's time point signals: blood sample drawn before combined kidney and bone marrow transplant. In bulk CFSE mixed lymphocyte reactions, CFSE-labeled recipient PBMCs were cocultured with irradiated donor PBMCs for 6 days, then stained for CD3/CD4/CD8 and FACS-sorted. A few combined kidney and bone marrow transplant recipients from the ITN036ST trial were included as patients, and samples were available only from these trial subjects. Healthy control blood was processed to PBMCs by Ficoll density gradient and cryopreserved, and patient PBMCs were collected before and after transplant.

The TCR was taken from a human patient who received a combined kidney and bone marrow transplant. The sequencing here drew on CD4+ T cells from blood cultured with allogeneic cells, taken before the transplant. This sequence uses TRBV5-5 and TRBJ2-1; the central 13 bases match TRBD2. The CDR3 protein: CASSLPTLAGGPNEQFF. The base sequence is TGTGCCAGCAGCTTGCCCACACTAGCGGGAGGGCCCAATGAGCAGTTCTTC.